Listed here are 23 T cell receptor beta chains from one sample, sequenced in a study of human T cells and chemical hapten exposure. The time point denotes: patch test 2, 6 weeks after DPC sensitization. Treatment described: therapeutic diphenylcyclopropenone sensitization with weekly scalp DPC. In TCRdb, the RACE reads were re-called with MiXCR into one record per CDR3 protein. The data hold some 350,000 distinct CDR3 sequences, with about 6.9% observed a single time. Sequences were derived from whole blood, sampled in connection with sensitization to the hapten diphenylcyclopropenone (DPC). The origin of the receptors is a woman younger than 35 with alopecia areata. Some clones in this sample may be carry-over from other donors' samples.

The V and J genes are TRBV12-3 or TRBV12-4 and TRBJ2-7; D is unclear. V was trimmed by 3 bases and J by 5 bases, leaving 17 bases between them. The CDR3 length is 15 residues. In nucleotides, the CDR3 is TGTGCCAGCAGTTTGGAGACACGGGCAGCAGACGAGCAGTACTTC. Translating gives CASSLETRAADEQYF.

This clonotype was counted at least ten times. This chain uses TRBV5-1 with TRBJ1-1; a weak D match, TRBD1 (6 bases). From germline, CDR1 is SGHRS and CDR2 YFSETQ. This CDR3 region has 13 residues. With 6 bases removed from V and 6 bases from J, the gap between germline ends came to 15 bases. The CDR3 DNA follows: TGCGCCAGCACCAGAGACAGGTCGGCTGAAGCTTTCTTT. Amino acid sequence: CASTRDRSAEAFF.

This clonotype was detected a few times. This chain connects TRBV7-2 to TRBJ2-4; D is ambiguous. The CDR3 runs to 12 residues. The V end lost 2 bases, the J end lost 2 bases, and 1 base lay between the germline ends. Germline CDR1 is SGHTA and CDR2 is FQGNSA. The CDR3 bases are TGTGCCAGCAGCTTAACCAAAAACATTCAGTACTTC. Translated, it gives CASSLTKNIQYF.

This chain uses TRBV2 with TRBJ2-4; maybe TRBD1 (6 bases). Germline V gene sequence: CDR1 SNHLY, CDR2 FYNNEI. Trimming removed 4 bases at V and 3 bases at J, with 16 bases between. CDR3 length: 16 amino acids. The DNA for the CDR3 is TGTGCCAGCAGTGTAAGAGGGGGTCGGGGCAAAAACATTCAGTACTTC. Translated, it gives CASSVRGGRGKNIQYF.

This clonotype was seen many times. V and J are TRBV7-9 and TRBJ1-2; tentatively, D is TRBD1 (5 bases). Per the germline V gene, CDR1 is SEHNR and CDR2 is FQNEAQ (reference sequence). The V end was cut by 8 bases, the J end by 4 bases, with 23 bases between. The CDR3 totals 16 residues. Here the CDR3 reads CASRGMRGEGVYGYTF. CDR3 in DNA: TGTGCCAGCCGCGGAATGCGGGGGGAAGGAGTCTATGGCTACACCTTC.

The chain joins TRBV2 to TRBJ2-7; possible D gene TRBD2, 6 bases. The CDR3 is 12 residues long. CDR1 SNHLY and CDR2 FYNNEI come from the germline V gene. Trimming shortened V by 6 bases and J by 2 bases, and 8 bases separated the two germline ends. CDR3 in DNA: TGTGCCAGCAGGCGGGACCCCTACGAGCAGTACTTC. Residues: CASRRDPYEQYF.

This clonotype was picked up many times. The genes are TRBV28 and TRBJ2-7; tentative D call: TRBD1 (5 bases). The CDR3 extends over 12 amino acids. V lost 5 bases to trimming and J lost 3 bases, with 8 bases between them. The germline V gene encodes CDR1 MDHEN and CDR2 SYDVKM. The CDR3 DNA sequence: TGTGCCAGCAGTAGACAGAACTACGAGCAGTACTTC. It is translated as CASSRQNYEQYF.

This clonotype was seen ten or more times. The V gene is TRBV4-3, the J gene TRBJ1-5; possibly TRBD1 for D (6 bases). Trimming stripped 0 bases from V and 5 bases from J, with 8 bases between. Germline loops: CDR1 LGHNA, CDR2 YSLEER. The CDR3 is made up of 14 amino acids. The CDR3 DNA follows: TGCGCCAGCAGCCAAGAGGGGGCAGATCAGCCCCAGCATTTT. It yields the protein CASSQEGADQPQHF.

This clonotype occurred a few times. A read error is possible here, since a much larger clone lies one base away. This chain uses TRBV7-3 with TRBJ1-1, with D unresolved. The CDR3 spans 13 residues. V lost 2 bases to trimming and J lost 2 bases, with 6 bases between them. CDR1 and CDR2 (germline): SGHTA, FQGTGA. The CDR3 is CASSLAINTEAFF. Written as DNA, the CDR3 is TGTGCCAGCAGCTTAGCTATAAACACTGAAGCTTTCTTT.

The chain is built from TRBV7-2 and TRBJ2-5, with TRBD2 matching 11 bases. In germline, CDR1 is SGHTA, CDR2 FQGNSA. The CDR3 runs to 16 residues. The junction had 5 bases not matched to a gene; V was cut back by 3 bases and J by 2 bases. This CDR3 is CASSLFLAGGQETQYF. CDR3 bases: TGTGCCAGCAGCTTGTTCCTAGCGGGGGGACAAGAGACCCAGTACTTC.

This clonotype was counted ten times or more. This rearrangement joins TRBV10-3 to TRBJ1-5; no clear D. The CDR3 sequence is 13 residues long. Germline V gives CDR1 ENHRY, CDR2 SYGVKD. V gave up 3 bases and J gave up 0 bases, with 3 bases separating them. For the CDR3, the DNA is TGTGCCATCAGTGAACATAGCAATCAGCCCCAGCATTTT. Translated: CAISEHSNQPQHF.

The CDR3 reads CASSPRQGHEQYF. CDR3 DNA: TGTGCCAGCAGCCCCCGACAGGGACACGAGCAGTACTTC. J is TRBJ2-7 and V is TRBV6-5; 7 positions agree with TRBD1. CDR1 and CDR2 from the germline V gene are MNHEY and SVGAGI. The V segment lost 6 bases and the J segment 5 bases; nucleotides outside the gene matches: 7. The CDR3 runs to 13 residues.

This clonotype occurred many times. V usage is TRBV6-2 or TRBV6-3 and J usage is TRBJ1-1, with D uncertain. The CDR3 loop spans 17 amino acids. The germline V gene has CDR1 MNHEY and CDR2 SVGEGT. Trimming left V 2 bases short and J 1 base short, with 17 bases between. The DNA for the CDR3 is TGTGCCAGCAGTTACCCCCTATTAGACGCCGGGAACACTGAAGCTTTCTTT. Encoded protein: CASSYPLLDAGNTEAFF.

This chain connects TRBV6-2 or TRBV6-3 to TRBJ2-7; no clear D. Germline V gives CDR1 MNHEY, CDR2 SVGEGT. V was trimmed by 5 bases and J by 5 bases, leaving 13 bases between them. This CDR3 spans 13 amino acids. The DNA of the CDR3 is TGTGCCAGCAGTACCGGAATAGGGAACGAGCAGTACTTC. It yields the protein CASSTGIGNEQYF.

The CDR3 here is CASDTRQGYEQFF. The CDR3 DNA reads as TGTGCCAGTGATACGAGACAGGGCTATGAGCAGTTCTTC. The genes are TRBV12-3 or TRBV12-4 and TRBJ2-1, with 7 positions matching TRBD1. Trimming at V came to 9 bases and at J to 8 bases, leaving 10 bases not matched to a gene. CDR3 length: 13 residues.

This clonotype was detected ten times or more. The V call is TRBV27, the J call TRBJ1-2; D perhaps matches TRBD1 (6 bases). Trimming stripped 7 bases from V and 12 bases from J, with 24 bases between. The length of the CDR3 is 14 residues. The germline V gene has CDR1 MNHEY and CDR2 SMNVEV (reference sequence). In nucleotides, the CDR3 is TGTGCCAGCATCCCTCGGGGACTCTGGGGGGCTCACACCTTC. Its translation: CASIPRGLWGAHTF.

V is TRBV2 and J is TRBJ2-3; the D gene is possibly TRBD1 (5 bases). The CDR3 consists of 14 residues. Germline V gene lookup returns CDR1 SNHLY and CDR2 FYNNEI. The germline V and J ends were trimmed by 4 bases and 5 bases, with 13 bases remaining between them. CDR3: CASSVSTARDTQYF. DNA of the CDR3: TGTGCCAGCAGTGTGTCGACAGCACGAGATACGCAGTATTTT.

This clonotype appeared a few times. This sequence joins TRBV12-3 or TRBV12-4 and TRBJ2-3; the match to TRBD1 covers 8 bases. V lost 4 bases and J lost 3; bases outside the gene matches: 3. This CDR3 region has 14 residues. DNA of the CDR3: TGTGCCAGCAGTTGGGGACAGGCAACAGATACGCAGTATTTT. As protein: CASSWGQATDTQYF.

The gene calls are TRBV12-3 or TRBV12-4 and TRBJ1-4; D gene uncertain. The CDR3 spans 13 residues. Trimming pared 8 bases from V and 7 bases from J, leaving 14 bases between. The CDR3 here is CASASAGGEKLFF. As DNA, the CDR3 is TGTGCCAGCGCCTCCGCCGGAGGTGAAAAACTGTTTTTT.

V gene TRBV5-1 combines with J gene TRBJ2-5, with unresolved D. Germline CDR1 SGHRS, CDR2 YFSETQ. Trimming took off 1 base at V and 2 bases at J, with 15 bases between the two ends. There are 16 residues in the CDR3. CDR3: CASSLIPGKRQETQYF. The CDR3 bases are TGCGCCAGCAGCTTGATTCCGGGCAAGAGACAAGAGACCCAGTACTTC. Looking up the rest from reference TRBV5-1 and TRBJ2-5 gives the full variable domain: KAGVTQTPRYLIKTRGQQVTLSCSPISGHRSVSWYQQTPGQGLQFLFEYFSETQRNKGNFPGRFSGRQFSNSRSEMNVSTLELGDSALYLCASSLIPGKRQETQYFGPGTRLLVL.

This clonotype was observed a handful of times. V usage is TRBV12-3 or TRBV12-4 and J usage is TRBJ1-5; no clear D gene. With 3 bases removed from V and 3 bases from J, the gap between germline ends came to 6 bases. This CDR3 is 13 amino acids long. The CDR3 loop reads CASSFSVNQPQHF. The DNA of the CDR3 is TGTGCCAGCAGTTTTAGTGTCAATCAGCCCCAGCATTTT.

This clonotype was seen repeatedly, ten times or more. The rearrangement links TRBV10-3 to TRBJ1-1, with TRBD1 as a possible D gene (5 bases). V was cut by 2 bases and J by 8 bases, with 9 bases left in between. The CDR3 loop spans 12 amino acids. In germline, CDR1 is ENHRY, CDR2 SYGVKD. CDR3 sequence reads: CAISEDTGEAFF. For the CDR3, the DNA is TGTGCCATCAGTGAGGATACAGGAGAAGCTTTCTTT.

There are a few counts of this clonotype. The chain carries TRBV6-6 and TRBJ1-1; 8 bases map to TRBD1. The germline V gene encodes CDR1 MNHNY and CDR2 SVGAGI (reference sequence). CDR3 length equals 18 residues. J gave up 0 bases and V 2 bases, and 11 bases lay outside the gene matches. The DNA of the CDR3 is TGTGCCAGCAGTTACCCCAGGGACAGGAGTATAATGAACACTGAAGCTTTCTTT. It translates to CASSYPRDRSIMNTEAFF.